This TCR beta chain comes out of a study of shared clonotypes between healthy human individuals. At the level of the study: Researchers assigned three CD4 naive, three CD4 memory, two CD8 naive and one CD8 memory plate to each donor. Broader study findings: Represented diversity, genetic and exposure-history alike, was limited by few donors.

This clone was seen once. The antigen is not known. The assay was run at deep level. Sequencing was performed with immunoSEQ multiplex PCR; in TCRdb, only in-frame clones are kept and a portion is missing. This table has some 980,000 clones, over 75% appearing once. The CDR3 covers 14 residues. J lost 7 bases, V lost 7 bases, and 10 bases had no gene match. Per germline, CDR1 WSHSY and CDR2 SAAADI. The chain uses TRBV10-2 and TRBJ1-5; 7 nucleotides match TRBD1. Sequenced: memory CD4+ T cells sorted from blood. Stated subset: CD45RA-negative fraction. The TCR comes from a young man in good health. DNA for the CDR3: TGCGCCAGCACCTCACAAGGGGGCCGACAGCCCCAGCATTTT. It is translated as CASTSQGGRQPQHF.